This T cell receptor beta chain originates from a study of early T cells in non-severe SARS-CoV-2 infection. Study in general: Bulk RNA from unsorted whole blood was sequenced; chains were unpaired. Study-wide results and limits: Private and CD4 specificities were missed by VDJdb matching, which favored anti-spike CD8 responses.

The V gene lost 1 base and the J gene lost 1 base, with 12 bases spanning the gap. There are 15 residues in the CDR3. Germline CDR1 and CDR2: SGHDT and YYEEEE. This clonotype was seen at least ten times. The antigen remains undetermined. Unique molecular identifiers tagged individual cDNA molecules. TCRdb reprocessed the 5' RACE reads via MiXCR and lists one record per CDR3 protein. The table includes roughly 50,000 distinct CDR3 sequences, roughly 5.5% detected once. The gene calls are TRBV5-6 and TRBJ2-7, with D unclear. The sample was whole blood. This clonotype was obtained from an adult who was a healthcare worker with PCR-confirmed SARS-CoV-2 infection or an uninfected control (not recorded which). CDR3 coding DNA: TGTGCCAGCAGCTTGCTGGGATGGCGGTCCTACGAGCAGTACTTC. Translation: CASSLLGWRSYEQYF.